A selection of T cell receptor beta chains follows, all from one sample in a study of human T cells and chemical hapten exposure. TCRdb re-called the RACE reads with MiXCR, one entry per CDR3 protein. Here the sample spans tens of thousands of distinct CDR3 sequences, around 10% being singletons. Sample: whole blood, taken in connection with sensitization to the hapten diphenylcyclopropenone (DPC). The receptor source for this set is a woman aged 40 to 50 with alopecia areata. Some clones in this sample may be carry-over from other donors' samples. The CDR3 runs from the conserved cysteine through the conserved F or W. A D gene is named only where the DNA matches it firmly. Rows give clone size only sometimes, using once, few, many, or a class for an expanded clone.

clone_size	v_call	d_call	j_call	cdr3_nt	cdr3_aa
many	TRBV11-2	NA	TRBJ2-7	TGTGCCAGCAGCTTAATCAGTGTCACTTCCTACGAGCAGTACTTC	CASSLISVTSYEQYF
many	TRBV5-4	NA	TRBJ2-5	TGTGCCAGCAGCTTCCAAGGGGTAAAAGAGACCCAGTACTTC	CASSFQGVKETQYF
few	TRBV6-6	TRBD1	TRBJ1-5	TGTGCCAGCAGTTTTGGGACAGGGGGGCCGCCCCAGCATTTT	CASSFGTGGPPQHF
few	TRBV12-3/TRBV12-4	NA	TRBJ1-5	TGTGCCAGCAGTTTAGGAAGTGGACAGCCCCAGCATTTT	CASSLGSGQPQHF
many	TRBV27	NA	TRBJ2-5	TGTGCCAGCAGTCCCAACGGGGAAGAGACCCAGTACTTC	CASSPNGEETQYF
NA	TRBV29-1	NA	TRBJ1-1	TGCAGCGCCCCCCTGGGGTCAGGGAACACTGAAGCTTTCTTT	CSAPLGSGNTEAFF
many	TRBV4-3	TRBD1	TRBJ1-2	TGCGCCAGCAGCCTCTTACCGGGACAGCCCAACTATGGCTACACCTTC	CASSLLPGQPNYGYTF
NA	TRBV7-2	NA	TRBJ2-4	TGTGCCAGCAGTGCAGGGGTGGGCATTCAGTACTTC	CASSAGVGIQYF
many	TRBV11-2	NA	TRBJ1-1	TGTGCCAGCAACGCCCAGGGCACTGAAGCTTTCTTT	CASNAQGTEAFF
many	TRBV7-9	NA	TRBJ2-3	TGTGCCAGCAGCTTAACCAGAGCCACAGATACGCAGTATTTT	CASSLTRATDTQYF
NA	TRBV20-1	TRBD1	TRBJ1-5	TGCAGTGCTACTCCGACAGGGCTCAAGGGGCCCCAGCATTTT	CSATPTGLKGPQHF
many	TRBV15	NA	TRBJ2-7	TGTGCCACCAGCAGAGATTGGCAGCTCTACGAGCAGTACTTC	CATSRDWQLYEQYF
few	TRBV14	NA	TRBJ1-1	TGTGCCAGCAGCCAAGTCGAGGGACGGATGAACACTGAAGCTTTCTTT	CASSQVEGRMNTEAFF
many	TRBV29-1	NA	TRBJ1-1	TGCAGCGTTGGCCGTCAGGTCACTGAAGCTTTCTTT	CSVGRQVTEAFF
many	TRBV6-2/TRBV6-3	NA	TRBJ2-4	TGTGCCACCAGTCAGGGGCACATTCAGTACTTC	CATSQGHIQYF
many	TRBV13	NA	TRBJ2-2	TGTGCCAGCAGCTTCAAGTTTGGGGAGCTGTTTTTT	CASSFKFGELFF